This T cell receptor beta chain was sequenced in a study of blood T cell repertoires in COVID-19. About the study: Samples representing acute and convalescent COVID-19 were sourced from the United States, Italy and Spain. T cells, B-cell-depleted T cells, or PBMCs provided the cDNA or gDNA that served as material.

This CDR3 has 13 residues. From germline, CDR1 is SGHTA and CDR2 FQGNSA. The V end was cut by 0 bases, the J end by 5 bases, with 6 bases between. Measured with immunoSEQ multiplex PCR; TCRdb has only the in-frame clones, and not every one. The sample lists roughly 170,000 clones, around 72% occurring once. The receptor comes from an elderly woman with acute or convalescent COVID-19. The chain joins TRBV7-2 to TRBJ2-3, with D possibly TRBD2 on 6 matching bases. The sequenced sample consisted of peripheral blood. CDR3 DNA: TGTGCCAGCAGCTTAGCGGGAGGAGATACGCAGTATTTT. Amino acids: CASSLAGGDTQYF.